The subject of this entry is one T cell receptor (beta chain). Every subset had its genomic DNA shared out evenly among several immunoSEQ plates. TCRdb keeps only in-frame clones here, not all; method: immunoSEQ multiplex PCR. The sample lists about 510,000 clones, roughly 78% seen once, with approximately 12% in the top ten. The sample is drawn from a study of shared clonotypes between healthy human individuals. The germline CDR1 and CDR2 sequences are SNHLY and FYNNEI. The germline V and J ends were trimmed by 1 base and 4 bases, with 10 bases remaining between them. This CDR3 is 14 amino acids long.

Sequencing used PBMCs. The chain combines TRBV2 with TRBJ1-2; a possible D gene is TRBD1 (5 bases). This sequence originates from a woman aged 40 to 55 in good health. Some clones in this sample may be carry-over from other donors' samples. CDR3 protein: CASSEGWQGYGYTF. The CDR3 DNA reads TGTGCCAGCAGTGAAGGATGGCAGGGCTATGGCTACACCTTC. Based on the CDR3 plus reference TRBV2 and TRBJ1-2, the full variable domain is EPEVTQTPSHQVTQMGQEVILRCVPISNHLYFYWYRQILGQKVEFLVSFYNNEISEKSEIFDDQFSVERPDGSNFTLKIRSTKLEDSAMYFCASSEGWQGYGYTFGSGTRLTVV.